The T cell receptor (beta chain) under discussion was sequenced for a study of breast tumors, draining lymph nodes, adjacent tissues. General observations from the study: Tumors had less TCR diversity than lymph nodes, more than nontumor tissue. Luminal-like breast cancer showed significantly greater tumor-nontumor repertoire similarity than basal-like breast cancer did. Tumor T cell lymph node origin was a supported hypothesis, not proven.

Of note for this clonotype: The antigen remains undetermined. Germline is not matched at one junction end, which may reflect a read error.

TCRdb independently ran MiXCR on the multiplex PCR reads; one entry per CDR3 protein. Here the sample spans some 21,000 distinct CDR3 sequences, about 50% being singletons. Sequencing used breast tumor tissue. The TCR comes from a female donor with breast cancer. Some clones in this sample may be carry-over from other donors' samples.

The CDR3 sequence: CSARVGTRWWSDTQYF. The CDR3 DNA follows: TGCAGTGCCAGAGTGGGGACTAGGTGGTGGTCAGATACGCAGTATTTT. The chain recombines TRBV20-1 with TRBJ2-3; 8 bases agree with TRBD2. Germline values: CDR1 DFQATT, CDR2 SNEGSKA (reference sequence). The CDR3 sequence is 16 residues long.